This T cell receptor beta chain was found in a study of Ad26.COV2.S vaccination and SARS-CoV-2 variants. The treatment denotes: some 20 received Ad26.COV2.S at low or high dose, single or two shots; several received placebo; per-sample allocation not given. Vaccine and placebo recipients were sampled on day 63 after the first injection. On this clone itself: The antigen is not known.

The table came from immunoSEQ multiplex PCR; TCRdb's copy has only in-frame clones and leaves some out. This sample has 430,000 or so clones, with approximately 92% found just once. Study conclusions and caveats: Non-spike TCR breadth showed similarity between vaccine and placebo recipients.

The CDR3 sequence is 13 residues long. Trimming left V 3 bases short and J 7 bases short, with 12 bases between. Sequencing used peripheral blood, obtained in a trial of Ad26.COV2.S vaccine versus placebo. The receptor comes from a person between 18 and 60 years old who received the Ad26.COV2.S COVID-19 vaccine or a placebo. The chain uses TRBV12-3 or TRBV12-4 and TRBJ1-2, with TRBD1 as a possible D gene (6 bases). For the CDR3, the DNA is TGTGCCAGCAGTTTTGTGGGGGCGCGTGGCTACACCTTC. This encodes CASSFVGARGYTF.